This TCR beta chain is from a study of blood T cells in healthy people across ages. Study-level points and caveats: Observed TCR beta diversity per million T cells went down as age went up. This fall followed a roughly linear course with age. PBMCs left unsorted prevented a conclusive naive versus antigen-experienced comparison.

In the case of this clonotype: The antigen remains undetermined.

Isolated per sample were at least 6 million PBMCs. The CDR3 length is 15 residues. The germline gives CDR1 MNHEY, CDR2 SVGEGT. V lost 0 bases to trimming and J lost 1 base, with 8 bases between them. A sample-barcoded 5' primer and a J-beta primer mix were used in a second PCR of roughly 7 to 12 cycles. TCRdb passed the 5' RACE reads through MiXCR, listing each CDR3 protein once. The sample lists 790,000 or so distinct CDR3 sequences; around three fifths were seen once. V gene TRBV6-2 or TRBV6-3 combines with J gene TRBJ2-3; D remains ambiguous. The source material was blood. The sequence derives from a man aged 40-49 years in good health. CDR3 DNA sequence: TGTGCCAGCAGTTACTCGGGTGTTGGCACAGATACGCAGTATTTT. Protein: CASSYSGVGTDTQYF.